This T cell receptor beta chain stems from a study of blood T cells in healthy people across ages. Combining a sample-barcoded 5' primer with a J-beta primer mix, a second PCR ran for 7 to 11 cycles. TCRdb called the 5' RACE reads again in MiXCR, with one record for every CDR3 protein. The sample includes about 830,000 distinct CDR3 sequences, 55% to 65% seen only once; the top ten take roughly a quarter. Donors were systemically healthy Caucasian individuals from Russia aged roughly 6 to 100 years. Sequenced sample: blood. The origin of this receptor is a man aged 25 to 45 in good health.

CDR3 DNA: TGTGCCAGCAGTCCCCGGGGTAGCGGGGGGTTGACCCAGTACTTC. This gives the protein CASSPRGSGGLTQYF. This chain joins TRBV28 and TRBJ2-7; 10 nucleotides line up with TRBD2. The J call is uncertain, as TRBJ2-5 better fits the DNA end. The CDR3 runs to 15 residues. The germline CDR1 and CDR2 sequences are MDHEN and SYDVKM.